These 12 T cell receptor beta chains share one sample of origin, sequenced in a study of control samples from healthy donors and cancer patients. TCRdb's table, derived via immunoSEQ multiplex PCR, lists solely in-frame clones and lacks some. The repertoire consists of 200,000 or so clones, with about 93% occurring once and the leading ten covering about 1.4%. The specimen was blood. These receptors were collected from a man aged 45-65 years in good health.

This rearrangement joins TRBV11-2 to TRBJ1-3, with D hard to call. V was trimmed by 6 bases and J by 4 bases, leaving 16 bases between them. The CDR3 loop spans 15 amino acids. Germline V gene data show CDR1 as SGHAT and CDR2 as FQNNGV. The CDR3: CASSFLRTTGNTIYF. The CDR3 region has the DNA TGTGCCAGCAGTTTCCTCAGGACTACCGGAAACACCATATATTTT. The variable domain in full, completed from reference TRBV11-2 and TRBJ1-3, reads EAGVAQSPRYKIIEKRQSVAFWCNPISGHATLYWYQQILGQGPKLLIQFQNNGVVDDSQLPKDRFSAERLKGVDSTLKIQPAKLEDSAVYLCASSFLRTTGNTIYFGEGSWLTVV.

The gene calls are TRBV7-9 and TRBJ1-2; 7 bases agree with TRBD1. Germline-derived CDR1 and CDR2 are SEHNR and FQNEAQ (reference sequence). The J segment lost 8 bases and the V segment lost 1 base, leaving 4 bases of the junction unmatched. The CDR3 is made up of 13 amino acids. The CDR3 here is CASSLGQGGGYTF. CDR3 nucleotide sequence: TGTGCCAGCAGCTTAGGACAGGGAGGCGGCTACACCTTC.

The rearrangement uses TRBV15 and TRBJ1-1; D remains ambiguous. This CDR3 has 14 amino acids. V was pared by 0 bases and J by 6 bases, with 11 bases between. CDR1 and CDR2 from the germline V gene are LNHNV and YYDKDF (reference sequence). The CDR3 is CATSRDRVVPEAFF. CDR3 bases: TGTGCCACCAGCAGAGATAGAGTAGTGCCTGAAGCTTTCTTT. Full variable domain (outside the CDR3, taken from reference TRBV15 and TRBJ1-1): DAMVIQNPRYQVTQFGKPVTLSCSQTLNHNVMYWYQQKSSQAPKLLFHYYDKDFNNEADTPDNFQSRRPNTSFCFLDIRSPGLGDTAMYLCATSRDRVVPEAFFGQGTRLTVV.

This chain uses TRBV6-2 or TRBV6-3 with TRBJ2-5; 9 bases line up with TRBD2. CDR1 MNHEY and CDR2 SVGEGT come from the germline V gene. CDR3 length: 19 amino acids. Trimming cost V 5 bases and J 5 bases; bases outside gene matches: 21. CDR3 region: CASSSRLGGGAVSVETQYF. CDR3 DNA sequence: TGTGCCAGCAGTAGCCGCCTTGGCGGGGGGGCGGTTTCGGTCGAGACCCAGTACTTC.

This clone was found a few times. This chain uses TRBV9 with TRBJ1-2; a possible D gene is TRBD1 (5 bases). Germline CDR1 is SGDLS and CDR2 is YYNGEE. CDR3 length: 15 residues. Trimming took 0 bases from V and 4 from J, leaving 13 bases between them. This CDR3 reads CASSVDRAQGYGYTF. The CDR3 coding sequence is TGTGCCAGCAGCGTAGATAGGGCCCAGGGCTATGGCTACACCTTC.

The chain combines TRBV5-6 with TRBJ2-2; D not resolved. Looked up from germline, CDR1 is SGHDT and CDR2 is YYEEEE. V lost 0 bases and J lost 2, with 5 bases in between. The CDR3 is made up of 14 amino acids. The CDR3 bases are TGTGCCAGCAGCTTGGGCCTTAACACCGGGGAGCTGTTTTTT. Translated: CASSLGLNTGELFF.

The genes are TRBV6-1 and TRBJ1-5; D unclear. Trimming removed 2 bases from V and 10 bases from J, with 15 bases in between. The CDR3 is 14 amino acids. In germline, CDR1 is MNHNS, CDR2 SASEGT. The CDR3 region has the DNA TGTGCCAGCAGTGAAAGGCCCCAACTACCACCCCAGCATTTT. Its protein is CASSERPQLPPQHF.

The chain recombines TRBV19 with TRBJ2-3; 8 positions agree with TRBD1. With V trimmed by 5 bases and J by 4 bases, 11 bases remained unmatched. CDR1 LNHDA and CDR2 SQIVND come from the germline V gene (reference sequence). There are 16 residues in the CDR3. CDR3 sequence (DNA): TGTGCCAGTAGTCTAGGACAGGGTGTGACGGCAGATACGCAGTATTTT. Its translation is CASSLGQGVTADTQYF.

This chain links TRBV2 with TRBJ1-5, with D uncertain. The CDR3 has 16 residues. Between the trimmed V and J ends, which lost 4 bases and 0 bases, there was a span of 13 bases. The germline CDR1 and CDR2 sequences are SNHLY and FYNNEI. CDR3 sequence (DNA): TGTGCCAGCAGTGGTATGGTCATTAGTAGCAATCAGCCCCAGCATTTT. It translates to CASSGMVISSNQPQHF. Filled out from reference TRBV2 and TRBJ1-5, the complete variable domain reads EPEVTQTPSHQVTQMGQEVILRCVPISNHLYFYWYRQILGQKVEFLVSFYNNEISEKSEIFDDQFSVERPDGSNFTLKIRSTKLEDSAMYFCASSGMVISSNQPQHFGDGTRLSIL.

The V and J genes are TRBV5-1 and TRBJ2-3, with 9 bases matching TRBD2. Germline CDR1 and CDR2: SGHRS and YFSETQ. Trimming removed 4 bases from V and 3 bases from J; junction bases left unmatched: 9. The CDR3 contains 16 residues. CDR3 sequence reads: CASSLFSSGTTDTQYF. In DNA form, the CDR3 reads TGCGCCAGCAGCCTCTTCTCTAGCGGGACTACAGATACGCAGTATTTT.

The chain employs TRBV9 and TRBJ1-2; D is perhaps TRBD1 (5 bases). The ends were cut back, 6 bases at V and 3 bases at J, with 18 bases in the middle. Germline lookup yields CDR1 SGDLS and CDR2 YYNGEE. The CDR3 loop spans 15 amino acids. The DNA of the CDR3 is TGTGCCAGCACCCCGCGGGTTTCGGGGGACTATGGCTACACCTTC. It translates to CASTPRVSGDYGYTF. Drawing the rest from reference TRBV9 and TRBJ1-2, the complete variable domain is DSGVTQTPKHLITATGQRVTLRCSPRSGDLSVYWYQQSLDQGLQFLIQYYNGEERAKGNILERFSAQQFPDLHSELNLSSLELGDSALYFCASTPRVSGDYGYTFGSGTRLTVV.

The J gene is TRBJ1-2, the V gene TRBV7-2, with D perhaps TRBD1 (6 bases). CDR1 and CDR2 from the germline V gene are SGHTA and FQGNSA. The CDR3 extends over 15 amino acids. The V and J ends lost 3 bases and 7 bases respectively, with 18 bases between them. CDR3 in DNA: TGTGCCAGCAGCTTCCTCGGAGGGGGGGCTACTGGCTACACCTTC. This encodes CASSFLGGGATGYTF.